This TCR beta chain appears in the sequencing data of a study of control samples from healthy donors and cancer patients. The table came from immunoSEQ multiplex PCR; TCRdb's copy has only in-frame clones and leaves some out. This table has roughly 81,000 clones, more than 65% appearing once. From germline, CDR1 is LGHDT and CDR2 YNNKEL (reference sequence). The V segment lost 2 bases and the J segment 15 bases; nucleotides outside the gene matches: 12. This CDR3 is 14 amino acids long. J is TRBJ2-1 and V is TRBV3-1 (or the pseudogene TRBV3-2); 8 bases match TRBD2. What was sequenced was PBMCs. This TCR came from a man aged 55 to 70 with head and neck cancer. CDR3 residues: CASSQSPGGGRPFF. The CDR3 DNA sequence: TGTGCCAGCAGCCAATCCCCGGGGGGCGGGAGGCCGTTCTTC.